The 31 T cell receptor beta chains given below trace back to one sample, sequenced in a study of long-term antiretroviral therapy in people with HIV. Survey-level resolution applied to immunoSEQ assay v3.0. Assay: immunoSEQ multiplex PCR; the TCRdb copy retains only in-frame clones and omits some. The table lists around 43,000 clones, about 95% of them singletons. This specimen consisted of unsorted PBMCs, obtained around 9.2 years after starting antiretroviral therapy. Receptor source: a man aged 30 to 45 with HIV.

The chain employs TRBV5-4 and TRBJ1-2; perhaps TRBD1 as D (5 bases). This CDR3 spans 14 amino acids. Germline-derived CDR1 and CDR2 are SGHNT and YYREEE (reference sequence). V was shortened by 1 base and J by 8 bases, with 15 bases between the two germline ends. Here the CDR3 reads CASSLFGTPWGYTF. The DNA for the CDR3 is TGTGCCAGCAGCTTGTTCGGGACCCCTTGGGGCTACACCTTC.

The rearrangement joins TRBV29-1 to TRBJ2-1; D is undetermined. The CDR3 consists of 10 residues. V gave up 8 bases and J gave up 6 bases, with 8 bases separating them. The germline gives CDR1 SQVTM, CDR2 ANQGSEA. CDR3 DNA sequence: TGCAGCTGGGGAAGCAATGAGCAGTTCTTC. Protein sequence: CSWGSNEQFF.

A single count supports this clone. This chain uses TRBV19 with TRBJ1-1, with D perhaps TRBD1 (5 bases). Germline CDR1 is LNHDA and CDR2 is SQIVND (reference sequence). V was clipped by 5 bases and J by 7 bases, with 14 bases between them. CDR3 size: 13 residues. Here the CDR3 reads CASSLIHQGEAFF. The CDR3 DNA reads TGTGCCAGTAGTCTCATCCACCAGGGTGAAGCTTTCTTT.

J is TRBJ2-5 and V is TRBV5-1; unclear D gene. Trimming pared 0 bases from V and 3 bases from J, leaving 9 bases between. The CDR3 loop spans 14 amino acids. Germline loops: CDR1 SGHRS, CDR2 YFSETQ. Written as DNA, the CDR3 is TGCGCCAGCAGCTTGGGGAACACAGAAGAGACCCAGTACTTC. Protein: CASSLGNTEETQYF.

V gene TRBV30 combines with J gene TRBJ2-7; 8 nucleotides align to TRBD1. Trimming at V came to 1 base and at J to 1 base, leaving 9 bases not matched to a gene. This CDR3 is built from 16 residues. Germline V gene lookup returns CDR1 GTSNPN and CDR2 SVGIG (reference sequence). The CDR3 protein is CAWSARQGFYSYEQYF. The CDR3 region has the DNA TGTGCCTGGAGTGCCAGACAGGGGTTCTATTCCTACGAGCAGTACTTC.

The chain couples TRBV6-5 to TRBJ1-5; D gene uncertain. CDR1 is MNHEY and CDR2 is SVGAGI in the germline V gene. Between the trimmed V and J ends, which lost 6 bases and 2 bases, there was a span of 5 bases. This CDR3 is 12 amino acids long. The CDR3 spells CASRRGNQPQHF. Written as DNA, the CDR3 is TGTGCCAGCAGGAGGGGCAATCAGCCCCAGCATTTT.

This clone was seen just once. This chain joins TRBV28 and TRBJ2-7; TRBD1 or TRBD2 may be the D gene (5 bases each). Germline CDR1 MDHEN, CDR2 SYDVKM. This CDR3 has 17 amino acids. V was cut by 5 bases and J by 1 base, with 21 bases left in between. Here the CDR3 DNA reads TGTGCCAGCAGTCAATTTCCTCCGGGACCTGCATCCTACGAGCAGTACTTC. This codes for CASSQFPPGPASYEQYF.

The chain combines TRBV18 with TRBJ1-2; D is ambiguous. V shed 3 bases and J shed 3 bases, with 11 bases lying between them. Germline CDR1 and CDR2: KGHSH and LQKENI. The CDR3 totals 14 residues. CDR3 amino acids: CASSPDGKDYGYTF. CDR3 bases: TGTGCCAGCTCACCGGACGGGAAGGACTATGGCTACACCTTC.

This rearrangement joins TRBV6-5 to TRBJ1-1, with TRBD1 matching over 7 bases. The germline CDR1 and CDR2 sequences are MNHEY and SVGAGI. The CDR3 is made up of 16 amino acids. V dropped 4 bases and J dropped 3; count of bases not matched to a gene: 11. CDR3 sequence reads: CASSSGQVGRYTEAFF. The DNA for the CDR3 is TGTGCCAGCAGTTCAGGACAGGTTGGGCGGTACACTGAAGCTTTCTTT.

The rearrangement uses TRBV4-1 and TRBJ2-5; TRBD2 matches at 7 bases. The V gene end was trimmed by 1 base and the J gene end by 5 bases; junction bases not matched to a gene: 4. Germline CDR1 reads MGHRA; CDR2 reads YSYEKL. The CDR3 is 14 amino acids. The CDR3 region is CASSQGGDYETQYF. The CDR3 bases are TGCGCCAGCAGCCAAGGCGGGGACTACGAGACCCAGTACTTC.

The V gene is TRBV5-4, the J gene TRBJ1-6, with D perhaps matching TRBD1 (5 bases). V lost 4 bases and J lost 0, with 17 bases in between. This CDR3 has 18 amino acids. Germline CDR1 SGHNT, CDR2 YYREEE (reference sequence). The CDR3 reads CASSPGLSEGSYNSPLHF. CDR3 in DNA: TGTGCCAGCAGCCCAGGGTTATCAGAAGGCTCCTATAATTCACCCCTCCACTTT.

The chain links TRBV7-9 to TRBJ2-4; D uncertain. Germline V lookup: CDR1 SEHNR, CDR2 FQNEAQ (reference sequence). This CDR3 is built from 13 residues. V lost 3 bases, J lost 3 bases, and 6 bases lay in between. CDR3 nucleotide sequence: TGTGCCAGCAGCTTTCAGGACAAAAACATTCAGTACTTC. This translates into CASSFQDKNIQYF.

J is TRBJ2-1 and V is TRBV2, with TRBD1 identical over 12 bases. The length of the CDR3 is 15 residues. Germline assignment: CDR1 SNHLY and CDR2 FYNNEI. Unmatched junction bases numbered 6, after V lost 5 bases and J lost 7 bases. The CDR3 sequence: CASSSPGQGANEQFF. CDR3 bases: TGTGCCAGCAGTAGTCCGGGACAGGGGGCGAATGAGCAGTTCTTC.

The chain couples TRBV4-1 to TRBJ1-5; D ambiguous. This CDR3 is built from 15 residues. CDR1 and CDR2 (germline): MGHRA, YSYEKL. V gave up 2 bases and J gave up 1 base, with 9 bases separating them. CDR3 region: CASSQLPRSNQPQHF. In DNA form, the CDR3 reads TGCGCCAGCAGCCAACTTCCCCGCAGCAATCAGCCCCAGCATTTT.

The J gene is TRBJ1-1, the V gene TRBV28; a possible D gene is TRBD1 (5 bases). This CDR3 region has 14 residues. V lost 3 bases, J lost 6 bases, and 14 bases lay in between. Germline V gene data show CDR1 as MDHEN and CDR2 as SYDVKM. The CDR3 DNA sequence: TGTGCCAGCAGTTTCCGGGGCTACGATCCTGAAGCTTTCTTT. This sequence encodes CASSFRGYDPEAFF.

The chain joins TRBV6-5 to TRBJ2-5, with 7 nucleotides matching TRBD1. CDR1 MNHEY and CDR2 SVGAGI come from the germline V gene. The CDR3 is made up of 14 amino acids. Losses at the gene ends were 0 bases for V and 5 bases for J; bases not matched to a gene: 3. The CDR3 reads CASSYSGGGETQYF. The CDR3 DNA reads as TGTGCCAGCAGTTACTCAGGGGGCGGGGAGACCCAGTACTTC.

This chain links TRBV29-1 with TRBJ1-3; no definite D call. Germline-derived CDR1 and CDR2 are SQVTM and ANQGSEA. The CDR3 length is 12 residues. DNA for the CDR3: TGCAGTATTTCCAGCTCTGGAAACACCATATATTTT. This translates into CSISSSGNTIYF.

V is TRBV11-2 and J is TRBJ2-7; D gene uncertain. Per germline, CDR1 SGHAT and CDR2 FQNNGV. Trimming removed 5 bases at V and 2 bases at J, with 10 bases between. The CDR3 consists of 13 residues. In nucleotides, the CDR3 is TGTGCCAGCAGCCAACAAGCACCCTACGAGCAGTACGTC. Protein sequence: CASSQQAPYEQYV.

The rearrangement uses TRBV18 and TRBJ1-1; D gene unclear. CDR1 is KGHSH and CDR2 is LQKENI in the germline V gene. The V and J ends lost 2 bases and 3 bases respectively, with 7 bases between them. There are 13 residues in the CDR3. The chain's CDR3 is CASSPGRDTEAFF. The DNA of the CDR3 is TGTGCCAGCTCACCAGGTAGAGACACTGAAGCTTTCTTT.

The chain is built from TRBV9 and TRBJ2-3, with TRBD1 as a possible D gene (5 bases). Trimming pared 2 bases from V and 2 bases from J, leaving 15 bases between. The CDR3 runs 16 residues. Germline CDR1 and CDR2: SGDLS and YYNGEE. The CDR3 nucleotides read TGTGCCAGCAGCGTCCATGACGCAGGGATCACAGATACGCAGTATTTT. Translated, it gives CASSVHDAGITDTQYF.

The chain is built from TRBV9 and TRBJ1-2; D unresolved. Germline V gene lookup returns CDR1 SGDLS and CDR2 YYNGEE. The V gene lost 0 bases and the J gene lost 4 bases, with 10 bases spanning the gap. The CDR3 sequence is 14 residues long. CDR3 nucleotides: TGTGCCAGCAGCGTAGAAGGACCGAGCTATGGCTACACCTTC. Translating gives CASSVEGPSYGYTF.

For the CDR3, the DNA is TGTGCCAGCATTAAGGGGCCGGGAACTCCCCTCACCTTC. Its translation is CASIKGPGTPLTF. The chain recombines TRBV28 with TRBJ1-2; D possibly corresponds to TRBD1 (5 bases). V lost 7 bases to trimming and J lost 13 bases, with 22 bases between them. This CDR3 is 13 amino acids long. The germline V gene has CDR1 MDHEN and CDR2 SYDVKM.

The chain is built from TRBV28 and TRBJ1-5, with D uncertain. The CDR3 is 11 amino acids. V lost 4 bases and J 6 bases, leaving 4 bases between the germline ends. Germline V gene sequence: CDR1 MDHEN, CDR2 SYDVKM. CDR3 in amino acids: CASSSFQPQHF. As DNA, the CDR3 is TGTGCCAGCAGTTCCTTTCAGCCCCAGCATTTT.

This chain uses TRBV2 with TRBJ1-5; unclear D gene. The V end lost 2 bases, the J end lost 6 bases, and 11 bases lay between the germline ends. Germline CDR1 and CDR2: SNHLY and FYNNEI. This CDR3 has 14 amino acids. DNA for the CDR3: TGTGCCAGCAGTGAAAGGTCAGGTATTCAGCCCCAGCATTTT. Translating it yields CASSERSGIQPQHF.

V usage is TRBV10-3 and J usage is TRBJ2-1; 9 bases align to TRBD2. Germline V CDR1 and CDR2: ENHRY, SYGVKD. V lost 6 bases and J lost 5; bases outside the gene matches: 14. The CDR3 is 17 amino acids. The CDR3 is CAISATGGGAGNNEQFF. The CDR3 DNA reads as TGTGCCATCAGCGCGACGGGCGGGGGGGCCGGTAACAATGAGCAGTTCTTC.

The J gene is TRBJ2-5, the V gene TRBV27; D is perhaps TRBD1 or TRBD2 (6 bases each). V lost 6 bases, J lost 4 bases, and 18 bases lay in between. This CDR3 contains 15 residues. Germline CDR1 reads MNHEY; CDR2 reads SMNVEV (reference sequence). CDR3 coding DNA: TGTGCCAGCAGCCACCTGCCGGGGGCGGGAGAGACCCAGTACTTC. Encoded protein: CASSHLPGAGETQYF.

The gene calls are TRBV9 and TRBJ1-2; D call uncertain. Trimming pared 0 bases from V and 4 bases from J, leaving 10 bases between. The CDR3 has 14 amino acids. Germline CDR1 reads SGDLS; CDR2 reads YYNGEE. CDR3 DNA sequence: TGTGCCAGCAGCGTAGTATCGGATGTCTATGGCTACACCTTC. Residues: CASSVVSDVYGYTF.

This clone occurred once. The chain employs TRBV5-4 and TRBJ1-2, with 8 bases fitting TRBD1. Trimming cost V 2 bases and J 6 bases; bases outside gene matches: 9. CDR1 and CDR2 (germline): SGHNT, YYREEE (reference sequence). The CDR3 runs to 15 residues. This chain's CDR3 is CASSFPDREADGYTF. CDR3 in DNA: TGTGCCAGCAGCTTCCCGGACAGGGAGGCGGATGGCTACACCTTC. The variable domain in full, completed from reference TRBV5-4 and TRBJ1-2, reads ETGVTQSPTHLIKTRGQQVTLRCSSQSGHNTVSWYQQALGQGPQFIFQYYREEENGRGNFPPRFSGLQFPNYSSELNVNALELDDSALYLCASSFPDREADGYTFGSGTRLTVV.

In its sample, this clone was seen once. The chain employs TRBV4-1 and TRBJ2-1; 9 bases map to TRBD1. Per germline, CDR1 MGHRA and CDR2 YSYEKL. The CDR3 is made up of 17 amino acids. J gave up 5 bases and V 2 bases, and 10 bases lay outside the gene matches. CDR3 region: CASSQPGTGPNNNEQFF. In nucleotides, the CDR3 is TGCGCCAGCAGCCAACCCGGGACAGGGCCTAATAACAATGAGCAGTTCTTC.

The rearrangement joins TRBV6-4 to TRBJ2-1, with TRBD1 matching 8 bases. CDR3 length equals 15 residues. Looked up from germline, CDR1 is MRHNA and CDR2 is SNTAGT. The V and J ends lost 6 bases and 3 bases, in that order; junction bases with no gene match: 7. The CDR3: CASSPGGQDYNEQFF. For the CDR3, the DNA is TGTGCCAGCAGCCCCGGGGGACAGGACTACAATGAGCAGTTCTTC.

V usage is TRBV6-6 and J usage is TRBJ1-2, with 7 bases that match TRBD1. Losses at the gene ends were 5 bases for V and 5 bases for J; bases not matched to a gene: 8. Germline CDR1 and CDR2: MNHNY and SVGAGI (reference sequence). This CDR3 contains 14 residues. CDR3: CASSQLQGIYGYTF. The CDR3 DNA is TGTGCCAGCAGTCAGCTACAGGGGATTTATGGCTACACCTTC.